This T cell receptor beta chain was obtained from a study of long-term antiretroviral therapy in people with HIV. Trimming left V 4 bases short and J 6 bases short, with 10 bases between. CDR3 size: 11 residues. In germline, CDR1 is GTSNPN, CDR2 SVGIG (reference sequence). Running of the v3.0 immunoSEQ assay took place at survey level. Clones were read by immunoSEQ multiplex PCR, and TCRdb kept only the in-frame ones, dropping some. This table has roughly 20,000 clones, roughly 80% appearing once. The receptor was isolated from a woman in her thirties or forties with HIV. The chain is built from TRBV30 and TRBJ2-7, with D uncertain. The input for sequencing was unsorted PBMCs, taken 2.3 years after starting antiretroviral therapy. The CDR3 protein is CAWNHGPEQYF. CDR3 DNA: TGTGCCTGGAATCACGGCCCCGAGCAGTACTTC.